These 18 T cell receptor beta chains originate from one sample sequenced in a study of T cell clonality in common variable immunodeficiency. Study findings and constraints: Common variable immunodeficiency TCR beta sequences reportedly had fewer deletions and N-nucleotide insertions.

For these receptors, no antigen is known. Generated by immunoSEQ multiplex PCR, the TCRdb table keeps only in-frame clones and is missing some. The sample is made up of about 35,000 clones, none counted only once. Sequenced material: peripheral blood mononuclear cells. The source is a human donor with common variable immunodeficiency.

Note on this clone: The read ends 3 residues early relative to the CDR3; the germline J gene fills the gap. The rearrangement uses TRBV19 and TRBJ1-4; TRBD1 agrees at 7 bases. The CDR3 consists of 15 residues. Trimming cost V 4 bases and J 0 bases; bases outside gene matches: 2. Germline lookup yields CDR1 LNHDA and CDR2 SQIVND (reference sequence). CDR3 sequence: CASSSGTATNEKLFF. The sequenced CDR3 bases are TGTGCCAGTAGTAGCGGGACAGCAACTAATGAAAAA.

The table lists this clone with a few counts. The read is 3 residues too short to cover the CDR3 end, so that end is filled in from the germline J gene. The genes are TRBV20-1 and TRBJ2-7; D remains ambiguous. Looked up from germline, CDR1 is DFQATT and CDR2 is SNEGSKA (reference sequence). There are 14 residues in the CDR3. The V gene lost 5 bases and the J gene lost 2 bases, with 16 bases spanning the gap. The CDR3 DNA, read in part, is TGCAGTGCTTCCCTCGCCCAGGAACCCTACGAG. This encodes CSASLAQEPYE. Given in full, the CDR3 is CSASLAQEPYEQYF.

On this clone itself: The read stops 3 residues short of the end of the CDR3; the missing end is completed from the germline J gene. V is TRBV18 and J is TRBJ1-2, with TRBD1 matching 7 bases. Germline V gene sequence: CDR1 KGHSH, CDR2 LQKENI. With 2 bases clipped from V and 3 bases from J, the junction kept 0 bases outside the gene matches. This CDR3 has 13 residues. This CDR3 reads CASSPGQDYGYTF. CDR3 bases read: TGTGCCAGCTCACCAGGACAGGACTATGGC. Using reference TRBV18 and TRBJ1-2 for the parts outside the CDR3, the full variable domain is NAGVMQNPRHLVRRRGQEARLRCSPMKGHSHVYWYRQLPEEGLKFMVYLQKENIIDESGMPKERFSAEFPKEGPSILRIQQVVRGDSAAYFCASSPGQDYGYTFGSGTRLTVV.

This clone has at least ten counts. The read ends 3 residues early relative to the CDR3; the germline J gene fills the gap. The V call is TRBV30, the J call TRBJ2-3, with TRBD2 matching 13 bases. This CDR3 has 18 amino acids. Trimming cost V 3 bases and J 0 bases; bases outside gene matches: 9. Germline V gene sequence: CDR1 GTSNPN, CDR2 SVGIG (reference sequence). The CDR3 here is CAWSATGLAGYSTDTQYF. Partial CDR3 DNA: TGTGCCTGGAGCGCCACGGGACTAGCGGGATATAGCACAGATACG.

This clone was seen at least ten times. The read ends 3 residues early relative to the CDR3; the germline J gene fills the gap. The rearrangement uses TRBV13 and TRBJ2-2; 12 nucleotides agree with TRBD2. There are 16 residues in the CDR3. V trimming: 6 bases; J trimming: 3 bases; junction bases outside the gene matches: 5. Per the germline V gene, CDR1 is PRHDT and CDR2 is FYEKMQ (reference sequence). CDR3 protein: CASSHLAGGDTGELFF. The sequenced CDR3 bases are TGTGCCAGCAGTCACCTAGCGGGGGGGGACACCGGGGAG.

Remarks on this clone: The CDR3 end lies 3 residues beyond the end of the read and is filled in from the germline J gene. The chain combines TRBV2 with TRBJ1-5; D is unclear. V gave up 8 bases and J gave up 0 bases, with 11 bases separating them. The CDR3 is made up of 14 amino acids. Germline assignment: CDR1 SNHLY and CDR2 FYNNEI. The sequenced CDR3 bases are TGTGCCAGCCGTAAGGGTCTTAGCAATCAGCCC. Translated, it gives CASRKGLSNQP. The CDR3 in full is CASRKGLSNQPQHF.

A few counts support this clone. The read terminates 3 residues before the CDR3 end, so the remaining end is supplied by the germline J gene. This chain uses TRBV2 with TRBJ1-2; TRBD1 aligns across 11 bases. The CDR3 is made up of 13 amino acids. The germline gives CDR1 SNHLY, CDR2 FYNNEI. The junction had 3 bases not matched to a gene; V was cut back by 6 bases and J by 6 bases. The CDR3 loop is CASRVGQGDGYTF. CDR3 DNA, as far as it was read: TGTGCCAGCAGGGTGGGACAGGGGGATGGC.

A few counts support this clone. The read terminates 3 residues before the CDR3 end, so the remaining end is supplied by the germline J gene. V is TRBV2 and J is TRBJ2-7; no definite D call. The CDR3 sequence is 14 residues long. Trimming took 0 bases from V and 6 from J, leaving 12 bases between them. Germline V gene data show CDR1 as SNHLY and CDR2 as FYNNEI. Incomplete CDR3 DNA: TGTGCCAGCAGTGAAGCGTACGGGTCTACCGAG. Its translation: CASSEAYGSTE. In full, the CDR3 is CASSEAYGSTEQYF.

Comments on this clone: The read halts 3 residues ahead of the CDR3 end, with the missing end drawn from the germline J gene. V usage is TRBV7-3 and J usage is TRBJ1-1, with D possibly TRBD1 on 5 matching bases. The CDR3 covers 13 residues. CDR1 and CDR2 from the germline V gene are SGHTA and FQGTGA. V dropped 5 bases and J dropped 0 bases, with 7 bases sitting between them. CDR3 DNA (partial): TGTGCCAGCAGCGTGACAGTGAACACTGAA. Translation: CASSVTVNTE. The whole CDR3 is CASSVTVNTEAFF.

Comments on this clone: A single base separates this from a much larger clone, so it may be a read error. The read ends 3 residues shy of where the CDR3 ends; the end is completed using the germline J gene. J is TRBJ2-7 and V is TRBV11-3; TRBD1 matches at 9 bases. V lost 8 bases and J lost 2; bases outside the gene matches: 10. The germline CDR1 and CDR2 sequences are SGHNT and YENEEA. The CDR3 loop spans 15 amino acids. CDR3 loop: CASGQQGATTYEQYF. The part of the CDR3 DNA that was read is TGTGCCAGCGGCCAACAGGGGGCGACGACCTACGAG.

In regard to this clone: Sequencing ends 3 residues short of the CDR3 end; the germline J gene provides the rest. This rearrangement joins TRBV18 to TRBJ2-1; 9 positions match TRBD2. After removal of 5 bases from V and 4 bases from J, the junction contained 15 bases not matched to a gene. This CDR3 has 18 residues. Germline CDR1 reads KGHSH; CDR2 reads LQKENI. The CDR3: CASSAIFGTSLGYNEQFF. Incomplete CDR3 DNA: TGTGCCAGCTCAGCAATTTTCGGGACTAGCTTAGGTTACAATGAG.

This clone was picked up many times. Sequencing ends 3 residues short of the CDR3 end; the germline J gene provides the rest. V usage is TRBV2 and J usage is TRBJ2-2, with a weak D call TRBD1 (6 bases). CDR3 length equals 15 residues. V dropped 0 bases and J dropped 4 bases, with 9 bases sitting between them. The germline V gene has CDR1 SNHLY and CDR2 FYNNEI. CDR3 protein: CASSEAGQTTGELFF. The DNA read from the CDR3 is TGTGCCAGCAGTGAAGCCGGACAGACCACCGGGGAG.

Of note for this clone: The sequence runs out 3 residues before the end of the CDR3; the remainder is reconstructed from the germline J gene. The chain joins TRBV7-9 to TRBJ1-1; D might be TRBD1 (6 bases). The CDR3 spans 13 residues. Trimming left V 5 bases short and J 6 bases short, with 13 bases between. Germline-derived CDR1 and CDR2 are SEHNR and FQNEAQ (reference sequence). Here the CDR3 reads CASSDRRVPEAFF. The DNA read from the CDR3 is TGTGCCAGCAGCGACAGGCGGGTTCCTGAA.

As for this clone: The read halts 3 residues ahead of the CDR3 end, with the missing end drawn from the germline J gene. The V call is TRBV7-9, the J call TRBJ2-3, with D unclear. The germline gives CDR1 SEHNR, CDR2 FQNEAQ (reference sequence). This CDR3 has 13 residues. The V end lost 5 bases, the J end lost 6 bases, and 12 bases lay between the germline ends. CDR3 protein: CASSPSPSDTQYF. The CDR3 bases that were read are TGTGCCAGCAGCCCCTCTCCCTCGGATACG.

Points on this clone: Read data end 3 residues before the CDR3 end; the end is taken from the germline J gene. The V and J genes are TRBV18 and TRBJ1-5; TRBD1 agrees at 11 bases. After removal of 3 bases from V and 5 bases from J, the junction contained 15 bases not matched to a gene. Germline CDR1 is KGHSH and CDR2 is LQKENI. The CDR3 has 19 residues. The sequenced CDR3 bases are TGTGCCAGCTCACCGTCCGGCAGGACAGGGGGCACTTGGGATCAGCCC. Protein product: CASSPSGRTGGTWDQP. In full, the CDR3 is CASSPSGRTGGTWDQPQHF.

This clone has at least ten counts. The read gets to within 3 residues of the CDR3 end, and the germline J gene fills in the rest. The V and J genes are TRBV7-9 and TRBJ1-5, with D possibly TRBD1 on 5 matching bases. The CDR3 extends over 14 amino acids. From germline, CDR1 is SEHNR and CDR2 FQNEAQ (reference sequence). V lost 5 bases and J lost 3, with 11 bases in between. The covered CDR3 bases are TGTGCCAGCAGCCCTGACAGCTTCAATCAGCCC. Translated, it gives CASSPDSFNQP. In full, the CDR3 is CASSPDSFNQPQHF.

The chain's CDR3 is CASSLARRTGWNEQFF. CDR3 bases read: TGTGCCAGCAGCTTAGCGAGGAGAACAGGGTGGAATGAG. This chain uses TRBV7-2 with TRBJ2-1, with a tentative D call TRBD1 (6 bases). The read is 3 residues too short to cover the CDR3 end, so that end is filled in from the germline J gene. The CDR3 spans 16 residues. Trimming cost V 0 bases and J 7 bases, with 16 bases left between them. Germline V gene data show CDR1 as SGHTA and CDR2 as FQGNSA.

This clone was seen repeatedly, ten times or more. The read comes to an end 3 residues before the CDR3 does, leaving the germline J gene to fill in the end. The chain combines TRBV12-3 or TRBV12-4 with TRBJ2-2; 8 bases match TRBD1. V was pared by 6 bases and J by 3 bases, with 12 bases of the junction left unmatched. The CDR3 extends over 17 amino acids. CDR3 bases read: TGTGCCAGCAGCTCTTACCCCAGGGGGCCACACACCGGGGAG. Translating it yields CASSSYPRGPHTGE. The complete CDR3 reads CASSSYPRGPHTGELFF.